This TCR beta chain was obtained from a study of T cells in Graves' hyperthyroidism and ophthalmopathy. For the study at large: The blood sample was taken at first diagnosis, before treatment began.

V shed 2 bases and J 6 bases; nucleotides not matched to a gene: 8. This CDR3 contains 16 residues. The germline gives CDR1 KGHDR, CDR2 SFDVKD. PBMCs were sourced from roughly 9.3 ml fresh peripheral blood. At least ten counts were recorded for this clonotype. Researchers amplified the TCR beta CDR3 regions from RNA transcripts. The TCR CDR3 first-round RT-PCR relied on the HTBI primer set. TCRdb fed the multiplex PCR reads into MiXCR, producing one record per CDR3 protein. The repertoire has more than 650,000 distinct CDR3 sequences, around 13% of them found once; the top ten carry roughly 10%. The receptor was derived from a woman between 18 and 29 years old with Graves' hyperthyroidism. This chain links TRBV24-1 with TRBJ1-5, with 8 nucleotides matching TRBD1. The sequencing sample was made of blood. The CDR3 DNA is TGTGCCACCAGTGATTCGGATCAGGGGGCTGGTCAGCCCCAGCATTTT. This sequence encodes CATSDSDQGAGQPQHF.